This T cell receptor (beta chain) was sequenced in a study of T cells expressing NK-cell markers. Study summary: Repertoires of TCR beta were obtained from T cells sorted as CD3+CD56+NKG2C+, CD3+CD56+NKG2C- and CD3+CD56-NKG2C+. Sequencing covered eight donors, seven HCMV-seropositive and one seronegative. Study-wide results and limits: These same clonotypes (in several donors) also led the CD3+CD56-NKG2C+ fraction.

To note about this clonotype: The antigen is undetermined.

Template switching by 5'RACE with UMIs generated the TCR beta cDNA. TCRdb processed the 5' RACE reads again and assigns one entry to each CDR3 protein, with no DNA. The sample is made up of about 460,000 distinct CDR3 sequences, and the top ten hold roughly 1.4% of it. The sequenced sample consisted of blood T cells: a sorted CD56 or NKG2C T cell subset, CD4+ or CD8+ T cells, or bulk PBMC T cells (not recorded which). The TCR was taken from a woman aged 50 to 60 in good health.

The CDR3 region is CATSRDLNLGRFEQFF. V is TRBV15 and J is TRBJ2-1. This CDR3 has 16 amino acids. The germline CDR1 and CDR2 sequences are LNHNV and YYDKDF (reference sequence).